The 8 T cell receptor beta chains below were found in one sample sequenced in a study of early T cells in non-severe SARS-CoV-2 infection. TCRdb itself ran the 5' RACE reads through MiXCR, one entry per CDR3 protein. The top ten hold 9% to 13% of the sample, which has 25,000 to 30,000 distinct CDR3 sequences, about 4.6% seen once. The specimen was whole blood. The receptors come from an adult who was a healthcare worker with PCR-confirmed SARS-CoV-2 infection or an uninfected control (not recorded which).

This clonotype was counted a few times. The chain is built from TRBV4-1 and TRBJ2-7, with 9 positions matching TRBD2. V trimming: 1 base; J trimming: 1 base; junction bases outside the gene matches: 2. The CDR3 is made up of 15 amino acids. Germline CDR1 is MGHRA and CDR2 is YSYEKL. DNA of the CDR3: TGCGCCAGCAGCCAAGGACTAGCGGCTTCCTACGAGCAGTACTTC. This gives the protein CASSQGLAASYEQYF.

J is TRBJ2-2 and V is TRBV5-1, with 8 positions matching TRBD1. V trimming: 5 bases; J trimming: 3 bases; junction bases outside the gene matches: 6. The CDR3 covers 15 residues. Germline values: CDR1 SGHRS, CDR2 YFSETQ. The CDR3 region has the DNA TGCGCCAGCAGTACCGGGACAGGAGACACCGGGGAGCTGTTTTTT. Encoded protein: CASSTGTGDTGELFF.

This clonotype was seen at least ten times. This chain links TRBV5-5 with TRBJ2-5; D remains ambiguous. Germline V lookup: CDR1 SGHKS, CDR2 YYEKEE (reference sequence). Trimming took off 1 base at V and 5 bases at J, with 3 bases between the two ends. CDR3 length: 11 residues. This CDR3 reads CASSLTETQYF. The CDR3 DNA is TGTGCCAGCAGCTTGACGGAGACCCAGTACTTC.

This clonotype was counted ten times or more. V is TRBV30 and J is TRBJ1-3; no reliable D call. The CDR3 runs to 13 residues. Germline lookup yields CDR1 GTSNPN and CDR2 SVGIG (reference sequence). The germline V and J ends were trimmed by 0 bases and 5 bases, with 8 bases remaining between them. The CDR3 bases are TGTGCCTGGAGTGTTAACGGTCGAAACACCATATATTTT. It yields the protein CAWSVNGRNTIYF.

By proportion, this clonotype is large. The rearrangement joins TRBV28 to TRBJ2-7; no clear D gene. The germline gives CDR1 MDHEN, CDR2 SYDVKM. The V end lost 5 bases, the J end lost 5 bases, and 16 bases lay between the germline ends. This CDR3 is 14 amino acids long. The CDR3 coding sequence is TGTGCCAGCAGTCCCGTAACTCCACCCCACGAGCAGTACTTC. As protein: CASSPVTPPHEQYF.

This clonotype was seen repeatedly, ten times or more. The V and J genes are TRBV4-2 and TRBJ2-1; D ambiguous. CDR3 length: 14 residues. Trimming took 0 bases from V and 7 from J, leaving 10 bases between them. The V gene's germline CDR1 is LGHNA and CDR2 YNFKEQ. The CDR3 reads CASSQDLTANEQFF. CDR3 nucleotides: TGTGCCAGCAGCCAAGATCTCACGGCGAATGAGCAGTTCTTC.

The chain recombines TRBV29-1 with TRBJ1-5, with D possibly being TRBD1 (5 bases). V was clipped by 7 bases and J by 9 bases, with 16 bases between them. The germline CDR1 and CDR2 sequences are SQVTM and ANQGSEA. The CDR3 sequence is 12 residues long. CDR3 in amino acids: CSAQTVIWPQHF. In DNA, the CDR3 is TGCAGCGCTCAGACAGTTATATGGCCCCAGCATTTT.

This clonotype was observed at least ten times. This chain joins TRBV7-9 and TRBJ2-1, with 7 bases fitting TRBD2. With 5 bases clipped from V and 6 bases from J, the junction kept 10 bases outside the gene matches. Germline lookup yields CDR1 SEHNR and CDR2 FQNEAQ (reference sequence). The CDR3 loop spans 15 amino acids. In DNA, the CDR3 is TGTGCCAGCAGCCTCTCCGCGGGAGAATTCAATGAGCAGTTCTTC. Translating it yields CASSLSAGEFNEQFF.